The source of this T cell receptor beta chain is a study of identical twins. Study-level findings and limits: Models underestimated out-of-frame TCR alpha sharing in monozygotic twins. Researchers reported excess low generation probability among twin-shared out-of-frame alpha sequences. While abundant cord blood beta clonotypes carried fewer insertions, memory repertoires showed no such pattern. Beta out-of-frame sequences showed weaker excess sharing between twins.

V lost 3 bases, J lost 4 bases, and 7 bases stayed unmatched. The length of the CDR3 is 15 residues. From germline, CDR1 is SGDLS and CDR2 YYNGEE. A note on this clonotype: The antigen is undetermined.

TCRdb re-analysed the 5' RACE reads in MiXCR, keeping a single row per CDR3 protein. Among about 690,000 distinct CDR3 sequences listed, approximately 6.1% were seen once. The chain couples TRBV9 to TRBJ1-5; 7 nucleotides agree with TRBD1. The sequenced sample consisted of naive T cells sorted from blood. The TCR comes from a man aged 18-30 years in good health. The DNA for the CDR3 is TGTGCCAGCAGCGCGGGCGACAGGGAAAATCAGCCCCAGCATTTT. Residues: CASSAGDRENQPQHF.